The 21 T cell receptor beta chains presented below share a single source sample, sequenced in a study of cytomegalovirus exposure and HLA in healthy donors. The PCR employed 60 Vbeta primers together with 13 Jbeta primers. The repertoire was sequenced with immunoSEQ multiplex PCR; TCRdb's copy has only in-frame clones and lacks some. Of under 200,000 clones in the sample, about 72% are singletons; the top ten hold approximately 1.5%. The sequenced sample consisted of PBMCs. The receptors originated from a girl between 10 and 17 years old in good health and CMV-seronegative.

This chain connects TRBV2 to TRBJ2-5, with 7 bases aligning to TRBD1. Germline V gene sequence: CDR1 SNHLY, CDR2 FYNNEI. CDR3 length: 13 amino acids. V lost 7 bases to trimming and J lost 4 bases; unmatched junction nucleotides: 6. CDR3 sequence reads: CASTRGLGETQYF. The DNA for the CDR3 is TGTGCCAGCACAAGGGGGCTGGGAGAGACCCAGTACTTC.

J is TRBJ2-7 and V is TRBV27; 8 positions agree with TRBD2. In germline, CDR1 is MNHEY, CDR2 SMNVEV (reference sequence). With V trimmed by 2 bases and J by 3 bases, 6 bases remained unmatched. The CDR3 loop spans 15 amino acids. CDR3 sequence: CASSLSTSGNYEQYF. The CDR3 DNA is TGTGCCAGCAGTTTAAGTACTAGCGGAAACTACGAGCAGTACTTC.

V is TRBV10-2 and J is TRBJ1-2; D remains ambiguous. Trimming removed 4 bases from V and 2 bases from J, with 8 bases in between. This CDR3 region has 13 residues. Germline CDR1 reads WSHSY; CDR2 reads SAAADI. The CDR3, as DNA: TGCGCCAGCAGTGGGTCACAGAACTATGGCTACACCTTC. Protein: CASSGSQNYGYTF.

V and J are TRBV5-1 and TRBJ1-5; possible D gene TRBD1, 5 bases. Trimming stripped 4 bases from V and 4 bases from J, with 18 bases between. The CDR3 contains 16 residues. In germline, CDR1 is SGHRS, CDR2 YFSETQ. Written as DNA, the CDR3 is TGCGCCAGCAGCCCCGGGGGGAGTGGTTCAAATCAGCCCCAGCATTTT. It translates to CASSPGGSGSNQPQHF.

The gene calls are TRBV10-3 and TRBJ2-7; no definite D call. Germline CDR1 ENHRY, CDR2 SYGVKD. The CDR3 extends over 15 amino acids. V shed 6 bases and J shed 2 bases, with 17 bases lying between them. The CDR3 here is CAIRNWSHPTYEQYF. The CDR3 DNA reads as TGTGCCATCAGAAATTGGTCGCACCCTACCTACGAGCAGTACTTC.

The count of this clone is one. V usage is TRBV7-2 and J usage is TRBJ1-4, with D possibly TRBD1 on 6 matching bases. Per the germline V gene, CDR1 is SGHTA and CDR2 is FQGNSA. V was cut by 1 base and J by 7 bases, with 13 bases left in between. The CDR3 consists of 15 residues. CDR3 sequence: CASSLGPGVGEKLFF. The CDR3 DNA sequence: TGTGCCAGCAGCTTAGGACCAGGGGTGGGTGAAAAACTGTTTTTT. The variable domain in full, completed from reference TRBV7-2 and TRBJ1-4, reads GAGVSQSPSNKVTEKGKDVELRCDPISGHTALYWYRQSLGQGLEFLIYFQGNSAPDKSGLPSDRFSAERTGGSVSTLTIQRTQQEDSAVYLCASSLGPGVGEKLFFGSGTQLSVL.

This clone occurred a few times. The CDR3 loop is CASRPTGLAGGNEQFF. DNA of the CDR3: TGTGCCAGCAGGCCCACGGGACTAGCGGGGGGCAATGAGCAGTTCTTC. V and J are TRBV7-9 and TRBJ2-1; TRBD2 matches at 15 bases. This CDR3 contains 16 residues. CDR1 and CDR2 (germline): SEHNR, FQNEAQ (reference sequence). With V trimmed by 6 bases and J by 6 bases, 6 bases remained unmatched.

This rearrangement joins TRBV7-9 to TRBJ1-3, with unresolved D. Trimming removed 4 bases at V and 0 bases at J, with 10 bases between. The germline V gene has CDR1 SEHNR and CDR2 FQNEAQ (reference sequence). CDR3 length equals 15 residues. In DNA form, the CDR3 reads TGTGCCAGCAGCTCCCCACAGTTCTCTGGAAACACCATATATTTT. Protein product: CASSSPQFSGNTIYF.

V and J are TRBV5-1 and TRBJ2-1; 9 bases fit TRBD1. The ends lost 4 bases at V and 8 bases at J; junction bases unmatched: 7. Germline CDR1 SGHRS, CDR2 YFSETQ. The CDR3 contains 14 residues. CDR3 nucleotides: TGCGCCAGCAGCGGGGGACAGGGAGGCCATGAGCAGTTCTTC. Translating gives CASSGGQGGHEQFF.

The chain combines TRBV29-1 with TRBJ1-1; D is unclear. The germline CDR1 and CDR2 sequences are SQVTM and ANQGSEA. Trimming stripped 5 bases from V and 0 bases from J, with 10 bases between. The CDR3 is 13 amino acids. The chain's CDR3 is CSVQGPVNTEAFF. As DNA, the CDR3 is TGCAGCGTTCAAGGGCCCGTGAACACTGAAGCTTTCTTT.

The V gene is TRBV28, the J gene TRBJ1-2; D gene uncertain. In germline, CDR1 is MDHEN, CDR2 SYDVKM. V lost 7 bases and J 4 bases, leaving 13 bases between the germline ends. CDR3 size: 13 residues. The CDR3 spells CASKETVTYGYTF. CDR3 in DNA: TGTGCCAGCAAGGAGACGGTAACCTATGGCTACACCTTC.

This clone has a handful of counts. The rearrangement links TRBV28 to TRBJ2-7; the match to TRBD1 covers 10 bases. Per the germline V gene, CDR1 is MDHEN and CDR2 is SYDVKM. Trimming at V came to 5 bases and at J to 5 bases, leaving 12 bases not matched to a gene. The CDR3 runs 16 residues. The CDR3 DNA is TGTGCCAGCAGTCCCTCTCCGGGACAGGGGTTCCACGAGCAGTACTTC. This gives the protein CASSPSPGQGFHEQYF.

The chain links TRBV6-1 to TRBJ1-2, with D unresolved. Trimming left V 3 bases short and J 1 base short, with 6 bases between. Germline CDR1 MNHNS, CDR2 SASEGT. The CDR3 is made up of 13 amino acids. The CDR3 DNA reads TGTGCCAGCAGTGACAGTAATAACTATGGCTACACCTTC. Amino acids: CASSDSNNYGYTF.

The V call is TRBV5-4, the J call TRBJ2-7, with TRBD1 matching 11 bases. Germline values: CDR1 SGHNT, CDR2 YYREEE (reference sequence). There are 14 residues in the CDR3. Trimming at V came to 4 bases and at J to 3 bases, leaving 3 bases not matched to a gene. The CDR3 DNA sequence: TGTGCCAGCAGCCCGGACAGGGGGCTCTACGAGCAGTACTTC. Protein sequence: CASSPDRGLYEQYF.

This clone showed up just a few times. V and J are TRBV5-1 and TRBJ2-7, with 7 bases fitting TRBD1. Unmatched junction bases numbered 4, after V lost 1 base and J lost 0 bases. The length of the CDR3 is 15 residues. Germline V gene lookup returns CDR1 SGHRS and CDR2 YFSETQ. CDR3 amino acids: CASSLRQGNSYEQYF. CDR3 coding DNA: TGCGCCAGCAGCTTGAGACAGGGAAACTCCTACGAGCAGTACTTC.

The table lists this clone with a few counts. In nucleotides, the CDR3 is TGTGCCAGTCGGGACAGCCTCACTGAAGCTTTCTTT. Amino acid sequence: CASRDSLTEAFF. The V gene is TRBV6-1, the J gene TRBJ1-1; 7 nucleotides line up with TRBD1. Losses at the gene ends were 9 bases for V and 4 bases for J; bases not matched to a gene: 5. CDR1 is MNHNS and CDR2 is SASEGT in the germline V gene. The CDR3 extends over 12 amino acids.

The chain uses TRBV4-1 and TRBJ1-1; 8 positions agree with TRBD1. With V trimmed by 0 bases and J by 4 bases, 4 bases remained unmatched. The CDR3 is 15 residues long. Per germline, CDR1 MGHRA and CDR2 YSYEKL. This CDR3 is CASSQDRGTGTEAFF. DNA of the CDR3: TGCGCCAGCAGCCAAGATCGGGGGACAGGCACTGAAGCTTTCTTT.

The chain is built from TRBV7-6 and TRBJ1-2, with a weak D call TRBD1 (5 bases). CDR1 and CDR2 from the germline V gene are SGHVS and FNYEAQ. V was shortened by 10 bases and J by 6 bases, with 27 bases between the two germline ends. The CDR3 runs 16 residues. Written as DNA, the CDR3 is TGTGCCACAGACGTCGGGGGGAGGGGCGGCTCGGATGGCTACACCTTC. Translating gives CATDVGGRGGSDGYTF.

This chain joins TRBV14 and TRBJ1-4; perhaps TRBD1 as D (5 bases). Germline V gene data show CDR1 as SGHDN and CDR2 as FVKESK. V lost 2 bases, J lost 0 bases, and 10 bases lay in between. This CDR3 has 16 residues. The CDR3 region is CASSQRSGATNEKLFF. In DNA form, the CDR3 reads TGTGCCAGCAGCCAAAGGTCGGGGGCAACTAATGAAAAACTGTTTTTT.

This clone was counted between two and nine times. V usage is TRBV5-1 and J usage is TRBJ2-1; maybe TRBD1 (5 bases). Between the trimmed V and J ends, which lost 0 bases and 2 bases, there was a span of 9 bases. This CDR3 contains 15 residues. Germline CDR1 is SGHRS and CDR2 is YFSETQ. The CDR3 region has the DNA TGCGCCAGCAGCTTGGGGGGCGAACCCTACAATGAGCAGTTCTTC. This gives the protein CASSLGGEPYNEQFF. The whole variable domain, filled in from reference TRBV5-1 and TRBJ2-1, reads KAGVTQTPRYLIKTRGQQVTLSCSPISGHRSVSWYQQTPGQGLQFLFEYFSETQRNKGNFPGRFSGRQFSNSRSEMNVSTLELGDSALYLCASSLGGEPYNEQFFGPGTRLTVL.

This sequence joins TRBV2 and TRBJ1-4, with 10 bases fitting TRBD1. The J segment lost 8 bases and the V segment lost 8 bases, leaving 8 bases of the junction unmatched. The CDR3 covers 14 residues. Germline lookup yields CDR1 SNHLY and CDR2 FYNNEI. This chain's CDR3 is CASLGDRGDEKLFF. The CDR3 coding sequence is TGTGCCAGCCTTGGGGACAGGGGCGACGAAAAACTGTTTTTT.